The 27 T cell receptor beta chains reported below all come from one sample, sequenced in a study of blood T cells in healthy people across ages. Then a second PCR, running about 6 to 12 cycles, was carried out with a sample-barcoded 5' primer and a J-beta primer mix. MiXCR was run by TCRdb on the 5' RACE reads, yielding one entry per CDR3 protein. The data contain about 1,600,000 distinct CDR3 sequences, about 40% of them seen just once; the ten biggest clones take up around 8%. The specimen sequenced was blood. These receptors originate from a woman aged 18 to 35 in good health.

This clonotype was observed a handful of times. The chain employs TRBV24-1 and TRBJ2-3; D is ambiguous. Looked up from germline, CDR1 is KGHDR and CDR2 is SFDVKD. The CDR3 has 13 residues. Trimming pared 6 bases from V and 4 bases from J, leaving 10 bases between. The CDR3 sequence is CATSSGISDTQYF. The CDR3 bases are TGTGCCACCAGTTCTGGGATCTCAGATACGCAGTATTTT.

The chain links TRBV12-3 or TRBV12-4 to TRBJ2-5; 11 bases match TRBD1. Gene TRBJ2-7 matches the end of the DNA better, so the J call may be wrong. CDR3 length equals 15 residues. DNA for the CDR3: TGTGCCAGCAGTGCGGGACAGGGGGTAGCGAGCGAGCAGTACTTC. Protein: CASSAGQGVASEQYF.

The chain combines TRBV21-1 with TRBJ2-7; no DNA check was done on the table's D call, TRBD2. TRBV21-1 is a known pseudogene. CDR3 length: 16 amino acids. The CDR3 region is CASSRTSGIDPYEQYF. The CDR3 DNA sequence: TGTGCCAGCAGCAGAACTAGCGGAATCGACCCGTACGAGCAGTACTTC.

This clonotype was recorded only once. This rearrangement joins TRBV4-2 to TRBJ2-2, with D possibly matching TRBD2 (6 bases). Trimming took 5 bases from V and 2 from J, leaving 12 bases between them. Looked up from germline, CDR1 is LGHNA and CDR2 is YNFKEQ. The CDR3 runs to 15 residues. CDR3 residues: CASSSRDSNTGELFF. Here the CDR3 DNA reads TGTGCCAGCAGCTCCCGGGACTCCAACACCGGGGAGCTGTTTTTT.

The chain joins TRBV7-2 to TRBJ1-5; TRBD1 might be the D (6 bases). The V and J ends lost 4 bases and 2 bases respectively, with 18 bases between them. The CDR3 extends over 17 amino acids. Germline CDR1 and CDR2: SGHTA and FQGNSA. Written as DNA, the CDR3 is TGTGCCAGCAGCTACCAAACGGGGGGCCAGGGCAATCAGCCCCAGCATTTT. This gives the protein CASSYQTGGQGNQPQHF. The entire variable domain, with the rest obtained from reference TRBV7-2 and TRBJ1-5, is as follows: GAGVSQSPSNKVTEKGKDVELRCDPISGHTALYWYRQSLGQGLEFLIYFQGNSAPDKSGLPSDRFSAERTGGSVSTLTIQRTQQEDSAVYLCASSYQTGGQGNQPQHFGDGTRLSIL.

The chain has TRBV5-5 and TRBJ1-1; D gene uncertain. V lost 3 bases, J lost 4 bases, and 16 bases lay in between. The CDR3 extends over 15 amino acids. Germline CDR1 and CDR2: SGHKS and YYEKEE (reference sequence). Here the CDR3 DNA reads TGTGCCAGCAGCTACATCGAGGGTCCGGGCACTGAAGCTTTCTTT. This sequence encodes CASSYIEGPGTEAFF.

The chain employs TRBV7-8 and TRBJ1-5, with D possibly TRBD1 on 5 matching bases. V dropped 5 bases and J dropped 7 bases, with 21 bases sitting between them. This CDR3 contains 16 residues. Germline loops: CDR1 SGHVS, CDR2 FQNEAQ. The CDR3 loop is CASSLERDASGQPQHF. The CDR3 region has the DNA TGTGCCAGCAGCCTCGAGAGGGACGCCTCTGGACAGCCCCAGCATTTT.

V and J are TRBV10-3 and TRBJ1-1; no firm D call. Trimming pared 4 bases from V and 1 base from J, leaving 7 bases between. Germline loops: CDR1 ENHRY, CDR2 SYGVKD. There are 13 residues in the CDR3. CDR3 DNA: TGTGCCATCAGTGTCTCGGCGAACACTGAAGCTTTCTTT. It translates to CAISVSANTEAFF.

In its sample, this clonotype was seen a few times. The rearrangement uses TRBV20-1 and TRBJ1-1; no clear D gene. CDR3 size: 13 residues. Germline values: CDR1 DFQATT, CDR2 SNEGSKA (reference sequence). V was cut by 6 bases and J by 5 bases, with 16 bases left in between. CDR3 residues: CSAKPWRPTEAFF. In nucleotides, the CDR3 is TGCAGTGCAAAGCCCTGGAGGCCGACTGAAGCTTTCTTT.

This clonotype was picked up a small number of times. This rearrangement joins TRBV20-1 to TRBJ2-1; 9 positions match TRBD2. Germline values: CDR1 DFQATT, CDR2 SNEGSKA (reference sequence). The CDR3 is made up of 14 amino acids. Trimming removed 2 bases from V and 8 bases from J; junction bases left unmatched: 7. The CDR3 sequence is CSARPGLALDEQFF. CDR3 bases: TGCAGTGCTAGACCGGGACTAGCACTCGATGAGCAGTTCTTC.

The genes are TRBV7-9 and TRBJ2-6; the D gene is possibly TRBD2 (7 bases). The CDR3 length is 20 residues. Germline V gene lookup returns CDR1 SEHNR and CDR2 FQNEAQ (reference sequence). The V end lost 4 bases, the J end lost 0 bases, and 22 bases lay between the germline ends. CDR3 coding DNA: TGTGCCAGCAGCTACTCCATGGGGGGCGCGGGGGCCTCTGGGGCCAACGTCCTGACTTTC. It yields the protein CASSYSMGGAGASGANVLTF.

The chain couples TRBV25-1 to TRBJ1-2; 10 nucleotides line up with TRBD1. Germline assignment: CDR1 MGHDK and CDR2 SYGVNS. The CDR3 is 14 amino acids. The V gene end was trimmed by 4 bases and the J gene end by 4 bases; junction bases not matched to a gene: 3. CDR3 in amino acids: CASSADRGGYGYTF. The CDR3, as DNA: TGTGCCAGCAGTGCGGACAGGGGGGGCTATGGCTACACCTTC.

DNA of the CDR3: TGTGCCAGCAGCCAACGACAGGACGTTAACTATGGCTACACCTTC. This encodes CASSQRQDVNYGYTF. This rearrangement joins TRBV4-2 to TRBJ1-2; possible D gene TRBD1, 6 bases. Between the trimmed V and J ends, which lost 2 bases and 1 base, there was a span of 11 bases. CDR1 is LGHNA, CDR2 YNFKEQ, per germline. The CDR3 covers 15 residues.

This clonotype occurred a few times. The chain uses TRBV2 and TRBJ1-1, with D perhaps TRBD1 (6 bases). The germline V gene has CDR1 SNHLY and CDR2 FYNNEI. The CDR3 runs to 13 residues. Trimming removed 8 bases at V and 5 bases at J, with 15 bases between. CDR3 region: CASSPGGWTEAFF. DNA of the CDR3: TGTGCCAGCTCCCCGGGGGGCTGGACTGAAGCTTTCTTT.

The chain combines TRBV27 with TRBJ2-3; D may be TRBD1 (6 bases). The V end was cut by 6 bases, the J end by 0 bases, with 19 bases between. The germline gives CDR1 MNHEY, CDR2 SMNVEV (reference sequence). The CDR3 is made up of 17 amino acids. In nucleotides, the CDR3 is TGTGCCAGCAGGGGTATTGACAGGCCCTCTAGCACAGATACGCAGTATTTT. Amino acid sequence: CASRGIDRPSSTDTQYF.

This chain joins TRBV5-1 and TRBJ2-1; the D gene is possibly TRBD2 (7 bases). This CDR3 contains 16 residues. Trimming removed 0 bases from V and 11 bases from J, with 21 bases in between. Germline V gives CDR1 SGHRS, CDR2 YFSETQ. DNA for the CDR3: TGCGCCAGCAGCTTGGCTTTTGGGGGGGGGGCCGATCAGCAGTTCTTC. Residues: CASSLAFGGGADQQFF. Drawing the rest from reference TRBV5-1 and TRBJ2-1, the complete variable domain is KAGVTQTPRYLIKTRGQQVTLSCSPISGHRSVSWYQQTPGQGLQFLFEYFSETQRNKGNFPGRFSGRQFSNSRSEMNVSTLELGDSALYLCASSLAFGGGADQQFFGPGTRLTVL.

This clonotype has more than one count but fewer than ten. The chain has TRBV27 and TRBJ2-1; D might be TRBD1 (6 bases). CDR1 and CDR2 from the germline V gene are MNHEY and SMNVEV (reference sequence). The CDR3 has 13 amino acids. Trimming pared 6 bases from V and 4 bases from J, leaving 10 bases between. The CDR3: CASRKDRYNEQFF. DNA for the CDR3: TGTGCCAGCAGGAAGGACAGATACAATGAGCAGTTCTTC.

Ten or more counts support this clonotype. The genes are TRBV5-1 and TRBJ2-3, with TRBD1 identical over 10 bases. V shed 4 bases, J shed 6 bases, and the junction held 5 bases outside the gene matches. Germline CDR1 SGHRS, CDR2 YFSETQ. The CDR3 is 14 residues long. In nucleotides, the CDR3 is TGCGCCAGCAGCGGGGACAGGGGTTTGGATACGCAGTATTTT. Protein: CASSGDRGLDTQYF.

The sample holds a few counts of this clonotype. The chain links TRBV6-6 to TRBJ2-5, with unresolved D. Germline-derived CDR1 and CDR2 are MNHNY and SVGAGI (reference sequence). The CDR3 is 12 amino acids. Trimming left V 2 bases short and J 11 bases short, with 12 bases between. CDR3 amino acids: CASSYEARWQYF. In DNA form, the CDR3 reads TGTGCCAGCAGTTACGAGGCGCGCTGGCAGTACTTC.

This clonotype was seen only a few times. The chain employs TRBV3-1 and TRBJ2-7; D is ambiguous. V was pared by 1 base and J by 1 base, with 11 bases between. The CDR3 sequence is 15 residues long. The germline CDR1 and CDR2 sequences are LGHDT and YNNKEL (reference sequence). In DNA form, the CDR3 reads TGTGCCAGCAGCCAAGGGGCGGTGCCGTCCTACGAGCAGTACTTC. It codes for CASSQGAVPSYEQYF.

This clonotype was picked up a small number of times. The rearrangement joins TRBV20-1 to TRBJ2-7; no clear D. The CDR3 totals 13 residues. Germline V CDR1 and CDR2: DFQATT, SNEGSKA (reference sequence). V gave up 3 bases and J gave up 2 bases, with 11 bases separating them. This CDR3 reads CSASSSEPYEQYF. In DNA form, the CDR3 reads TGCAGTGCTAGTTCTTCGGAGCCCTACGAGCAGTACTTC.

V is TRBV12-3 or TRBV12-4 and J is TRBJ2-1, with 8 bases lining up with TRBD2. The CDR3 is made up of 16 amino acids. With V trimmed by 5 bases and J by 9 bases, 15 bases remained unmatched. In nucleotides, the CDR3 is TGTGCCAGCAGTCCCACGGGACTAGTGAGGGCAGGTGAGCAGTTCTTC. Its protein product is CASSPTGLVRAGEQFF.

CDR3 bases: TGCGCCAGCAGCCAATCCGACCTTGGGAACTATGGCTACACCTTC. Translating it yields CASSQSDLGNYGYTF. This rearrangement joins TRBV4-1 to TRBJ1-2, with D unclear. In germline, CDR1 is MGHRA, CDR2 YSYEKL. The V end lost 2 bases, the J end lost 2 bases, and 12 bases lay between the germline ends. The CDR3 length is 15 residues.

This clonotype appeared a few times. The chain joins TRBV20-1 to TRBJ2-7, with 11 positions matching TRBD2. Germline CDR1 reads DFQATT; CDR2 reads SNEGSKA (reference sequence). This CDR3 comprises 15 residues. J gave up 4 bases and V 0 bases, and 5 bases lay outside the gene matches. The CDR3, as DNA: TGCAGTGCTAGAGAGGCTAGCGGGGGGAGGTACGAGCAGTACTTC. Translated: CSAREASGGRYEQYF.

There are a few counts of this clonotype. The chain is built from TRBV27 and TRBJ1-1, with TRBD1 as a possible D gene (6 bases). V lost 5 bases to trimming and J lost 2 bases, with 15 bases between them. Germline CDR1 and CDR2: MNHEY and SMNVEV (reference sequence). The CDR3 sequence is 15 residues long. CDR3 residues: CASSRTGTTNTEAFF. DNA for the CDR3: TGTGCCAGCAGTAGAACCGGGACAACTAACACTGAAGCTTTCTTT.

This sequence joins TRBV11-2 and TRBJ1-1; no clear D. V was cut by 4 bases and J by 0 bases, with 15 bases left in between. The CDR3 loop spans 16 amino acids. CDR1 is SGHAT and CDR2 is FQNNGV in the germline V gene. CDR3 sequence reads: CASSYIGEYMNTEAFF. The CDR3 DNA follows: TGTGCCAGCAGCTATATCGGGGAGTACATGAACACTGAAGCTTTCTTT.

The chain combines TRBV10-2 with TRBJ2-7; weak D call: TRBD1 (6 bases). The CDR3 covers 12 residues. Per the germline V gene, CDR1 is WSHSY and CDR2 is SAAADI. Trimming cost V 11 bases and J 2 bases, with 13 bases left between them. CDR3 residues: CAAGDVTYEQYF. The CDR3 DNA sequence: TGCGCCGCAGGGGACGTCACCTACGAGCAGTACTTC.